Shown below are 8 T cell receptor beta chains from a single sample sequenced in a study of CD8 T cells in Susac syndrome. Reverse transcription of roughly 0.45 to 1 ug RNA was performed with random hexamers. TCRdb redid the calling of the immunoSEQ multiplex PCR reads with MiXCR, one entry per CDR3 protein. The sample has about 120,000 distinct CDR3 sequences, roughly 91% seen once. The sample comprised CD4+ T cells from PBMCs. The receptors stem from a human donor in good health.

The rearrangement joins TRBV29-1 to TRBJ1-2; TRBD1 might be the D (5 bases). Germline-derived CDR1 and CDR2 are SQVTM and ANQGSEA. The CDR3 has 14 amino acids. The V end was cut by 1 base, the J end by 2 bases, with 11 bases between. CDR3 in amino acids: CSVEGVRDNYGYTF. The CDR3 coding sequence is TGCAGCGTTGAAGGGGTCAGGGACAACTATGGCTACACCTTC.

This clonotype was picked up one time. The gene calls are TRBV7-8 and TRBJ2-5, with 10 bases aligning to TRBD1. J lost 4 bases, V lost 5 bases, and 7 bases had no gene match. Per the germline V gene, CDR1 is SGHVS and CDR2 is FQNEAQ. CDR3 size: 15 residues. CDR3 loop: CASSPPGQGRETQYF. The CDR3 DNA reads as TGTGCCAGCAGCCCACCGGGACAGGGGCGAGAGACCCAGTACTTC.

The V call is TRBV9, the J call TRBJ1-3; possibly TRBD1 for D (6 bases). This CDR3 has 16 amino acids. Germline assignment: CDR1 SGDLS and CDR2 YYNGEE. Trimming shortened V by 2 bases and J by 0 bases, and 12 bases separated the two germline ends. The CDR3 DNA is TGTGCCAGCAGCGTTTTGGGGACATACTCTGGAAACACCATATATTTT. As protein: CASSVLGTYSGNTIYF. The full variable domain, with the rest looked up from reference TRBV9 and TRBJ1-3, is DSGVTQTPKHLITATGQRVTLRCSPRSGDLSVYWYQQSLDQGLQFLIQYYNGEERAKGNILERFSAQQFPDLHSELNLSSLELGDSALYFCASSVLGTYSGNTIYFGEGSWLTVV.

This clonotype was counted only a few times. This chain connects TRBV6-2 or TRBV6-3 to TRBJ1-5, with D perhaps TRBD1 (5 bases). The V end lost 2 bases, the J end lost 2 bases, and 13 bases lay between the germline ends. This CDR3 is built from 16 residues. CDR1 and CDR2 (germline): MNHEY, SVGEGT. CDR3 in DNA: TGTGCCAGCAGTTACCGCAGGGTAGACGGCAATCAGCCCCAGCATTTT. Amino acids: CASSYRRVDGNQPQHF.

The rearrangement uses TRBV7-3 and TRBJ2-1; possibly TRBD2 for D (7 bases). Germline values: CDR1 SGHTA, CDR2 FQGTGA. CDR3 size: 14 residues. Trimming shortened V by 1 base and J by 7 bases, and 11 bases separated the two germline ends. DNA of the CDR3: TGTGCCAGCAGCTTAAAGGGGGGGCCAAATGAGCAGTTCTTC. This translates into CASSLKGGPNEQFF.

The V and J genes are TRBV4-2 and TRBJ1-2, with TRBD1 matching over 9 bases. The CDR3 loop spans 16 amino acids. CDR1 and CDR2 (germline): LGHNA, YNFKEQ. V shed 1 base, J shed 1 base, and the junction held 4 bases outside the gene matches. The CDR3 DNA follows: TGTGCCAGCAGCCAAGGAGACAGGGGGGATAACTATGGCTACACCTTC. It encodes CASSQGDRGDNYGYTF.

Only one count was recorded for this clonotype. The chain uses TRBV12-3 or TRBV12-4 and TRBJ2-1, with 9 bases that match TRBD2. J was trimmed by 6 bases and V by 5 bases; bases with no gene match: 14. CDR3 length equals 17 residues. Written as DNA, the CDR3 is TGTGCCAGCAGTGCCCTAGGCGGGAGGGGGGTTCGCAATGAGCAGTTCTTC. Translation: CASSALGGRGVRNEQFF.

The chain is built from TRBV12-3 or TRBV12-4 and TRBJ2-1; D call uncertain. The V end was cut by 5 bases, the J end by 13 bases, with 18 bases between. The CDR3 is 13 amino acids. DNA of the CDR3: TGTGCCAGCAGTCCTGGACGGCAAACTGTTCAGTTCTTC. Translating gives CASSPGRQTVQFF.